This T cell receptor (beta chain) derives from a study of blood T cell repertoires in COVID-19. Study details: The study drew acute and convalescent COVID-19 samples from the United States, Italy and Spain. Sample material is recorded as cDNA or gDNA derived from T cells, B-cell-depleted T cells, or PBMCs.

Original processing notes: How many nucleated cells were present was estimated from reference gene primer amplification. Assay used: immunoSEQ multiplex PCR; TCRdb lists only in-frame clones, some missing. V and J calls and clone size are those listed in that table; D and trimming were worked out from the DNA. The table lists around 300,000 clones, 90% of them singletons. Seattle-derived patients entered the study during active infection and were followed longitudinally. The CDR3 has 13 residues. CDR1 and CDR2 (germline): LNHDA, SQIVND (reference sequence). Trimming took 8 bases from V and 3 from J, leaving 11 bases between them.

The chain combines TRBV19 with TRBJ2-1, with D tentatively TRBD2 (6 bases). The clonotype originates from a woman in her twenties or thirties with COVID-19, enrolled during active disease. Sequencing used peripheral blood. The CDR3 DNA reads TGTGCCAGTGGGACTGGATTCTACAATGAGCAGTTCTTC. It yields the protein CASGTGFYNEQFF.